The 15 T cell receptor beta chains below come from one sample, sequenced in a study of cytomegalovirus exposure and HLA in healthy donors. Assay: immunoSEQ multiplex PCR; the TCRdb copy retains only in-frame clones and omits some. The sample lists 90,000 to 130,000 clones, 85% to 90% occurring once. Sample: PBMCs. Receptors originate from a woman aged 25 to 39 in good health and CMV-seropositive.

Only one count was recorded for this clone. The rearrangement links TRBV28 to TRBJ1-1, with 7 positions matching TRBD1. The junction had 6 bases not matched to a gene; V was cut back by 2 bases and J by 0 bases. In germline, CDR1 is MDHEN, CDR2 SYDVKM. This CDR3 has 16 residues. Here the CDR3 DNA reads TGTGCCAGCAGTTTAGGAGGGGGCGCGGTGAACACTGAAGCTTTCTTT. Encoded protein: CASSLGGGAVNTEAFF.

The J gene is TRBJ2-6, the V gene TRBV11-2; possibly TRBD2 for D (5 bases). Between the trimmed V and J ends, which lost 5 bases and 4 bases, there was a span of 21 bases. Per the germline V gene, CDR1 is SGHAT and CDR2 is FQNNGV. CDR3 length: 18 residues. The CDR3 loop is CASSLPWRSGKGANVLTF. CDR3 DNA: TGTGCCAGCAGCCTACCCTGGCGGTCCGGGAAGGGGGCCAACGTCCTGACTTTC.

The V gene is TRBV7-2, the J gene TRBJ2-7; TRBD2 might be the D (6 bases). Trimming removed 3 bases at V and 3 bases at J, with 15 bases between. The CDR3 totals 15 residues. Per the germline V gene, CDR1 is SGHTA and CDR2 is FQGNSA. The CDR3 DNA follows: TGTGCCAGCAGCTTGAGATCCAGCGGGCGCTACGAGCAGTACTTC. This encodes CASSLRSSGRYEQYF.

The chain carries TRBV5-1 and TRBJ2-7; D is unresolved. The CDR3 is 13 residues long. V gave up 2 bases and J gave up 1 base, with 7 bases separating them. Germline lookup yields CDR1 SGHRS and CDR2 YFSETQ. The chain's CDR3 is CASSFQISYEQYF. The CDR3 nucleotides read TGCGCCAGCAGCTTTCAGATATCCTACGAGCAGTACTTC.

The chain employs TRBV27 and TRBJ2-1; 15 bases map to TRBD2. The V gene's germline CDR1 is MNHEY and CDR2 SMNVEV (reference sequence). Trimming cost V 5 bases and J 2 bases; bases outside gene matches: 10. This CDR3 has 19 amino acids. CDR3 in amino acids: CASSPLGLAGGVTYNEQFF. CDR3 in DNA: TGTGCCAGCAGTCCCCTAGGACTAGCGGGAGGGGTGACCTACAATGAGCAGTTCTTC.

The gene calls are TRBV5-5 and TRBJ2-7; the D gene is possibly TRBD2 (6 bases). From germline, CDR1 is SGHKS and CDR2 YYEKEE (reference sequence). Trimming cost V 0 bases and J 2 bases, with 12 bases left between them. The CDR3 has 15 residues. CDR3 DNA: TGTGCCAGCAGCTTGGCGCCAGGAGGGACCTACGAGCAGTACTTC. Its protein is CASSLAPGGTYEQYF. The full variable domain, its missing parts supplied by reference TRBV5-5 and TRBJ2-7, is DAGVTQSPTHLIKTRGQQVTLRCSPISGHKSVSWYQQVLGQGPQFIFQYYEKEERGRGNFPDRFSARQFPNYSSELNVNALLLGDSALYLCASSLAPGGTYEQYFGPGTRLTVT.

The chain recombines TRBV4-3 with TRBJ2-5; 12 positions match TRBD2. This CDR3 has 22 residues. CDR1 is LGHNA, CDR2 YSLEER, per germline. Germline trimming cut 1 base from V and 5 bases from J; bases unmatched to any gene: 23. CDR3 in amino acids: CASSQVISLAGGPQRTMETQYF. The DNA of the CDR3 is TGCGCCAGCAGCCAAGTCATTAGCCTAGCGGGGGGGCCCCAGAGGACAATGGAGACCCAGTACTTC.

This clone was counted at least ten times. Different DNA sequences within this sample yield the same CDR3. This sequence joins TRBV2 and TRBJ2-1; 11 nucleotides match TRBD2. With 7 bases clipped from V and 7 bases from J, the junction kept 9 bases outside the gene matches. Germline V lookup: CDR1 SNHLY, CDR2 FYNNEI. This CDR3 has 15 amino acids. CDR3 sequence reads: CASIELPSGRNEQFF. The CDR3 DNA is TGTGCCAGCATCGAACTTCCTAGCGGGAGGAATGAGCAGTTCTTC.

V gene TRBV7-3 combines with J gene TRBJ1-1; a weak D match, TRBD1 (5 bases). This CDR3 contains 14 residues. Deletions cut 2 bases from V and 5 bases from J, with 12 bases between. Germline loops: CDR1 SGHTA, CDR2 FQGTGA. CDR3 bases: TGTGCCAGCAGCTTAGATCAGGGAGGGACTGAAGCTTTCTTT. Amino acids: CASSLDQGGTEAFF.

The chain joins TRBV7-9 to TRBJ2-5; TRBD2 aligns across 12 bases. V gave up 8 bases and J gave up 3 bases; unmatched junction bases: 7. The CDR3 length is 15 residues. Germline-derived CDR1 and CDR2 are SEHNR and FQNEAQ (reference sequence). The CDR3 loop is CASASTSGGKETQYF. CDR3 sequence (DNA): TGTGCCAGCGCCTCGACTAGCGGGGGTAAAGAGACCCAGTACTTC.

The chain carries TRBV19 and TRBJ2-7; D may be TRBD2 (6 bases). CDR3 length equals 15 residues. The germline gives CDR1 LNHDA, CDR2 SQIVND (reference sequence). The ends were cut back, 0 bases at V and 2 bases at J, with 11 bases in the middle. CDR3 region: CASSIDLAPTYEQYF. In nucleotides, the CDR3 is TGTGCCAGTAGTATAGACCTAGCGCCGACCTACGAGCAGTACTTC.

The rearrangement joins TRBV19 to TRBJ2-1; TRBD2 matches at 14 bases. The CDR3 totals 15 residues. Unmatched junction bases numbered 8, after V lost 6 bases and J lost 10 bases. Looked up from germline, CDR1 is LNHDA and CDR2 is SQIVND (reference sequence). The CDR3 loop reads CASRKGLAGAGEQFF. CDR3 bases: TGTGCCAGTAGGAAGGGACTAGCGGGAGCTGGGGAGCAGTTCTTC.

The CDR3 loop is CASKVRTTRINEQFF. DNA of the CDR3: TGTGCCAGCAAGGTTAGGACTACGAGAATTAATGAGCAGTTCTTC. The chain recombines TRBV6-5 with TRBJ2-1; tentatively, D is TRBD2 (6 bases). The CDR3 has 15 amino acids. Trimming removed 7 bases at V and 7 bases at J, with 20 bases between. Germline values: CDR1 MNHEY, CDR2 SVGAGI.

This clone was observed a few times. The V gene is TRBV30, the J gene TRBJ1-6, with D possibly being TRBD1 (5 bases). Germline loops: CDR1 GTSNPN, CDR2 SVGIG (reference sequence). The CDR3 length is 13 residues. Trimming removed 2 bases from V and 10 bases from J, with 12 bases in between. The CDR3 is CAWSPRGDSPLHF. CDR3 in DNA: TGTGCCTGGAGTCCCCGGGGGGACTCACCCCTCCACTTT.

V is TRBV19 and J is TRBJ1-2; 9 nucleotides match TRBD1. CDR3 length equals 13 residues. The trim removed 5 bases at V and 6 bases at J, leaving 4 bases unmatched. Germline-derived CDR1 and CDR2 are LNHDA and SQIVND (reference sequence). The CDR3 sequence: CASSAQGADGYTF. DNA of the CDR3: TGTGCCAGTAGTGCACAGGGGGCCGATGGCTACACCTTC.